This TCR beta chain came from a study of siplizumab effects on memory and regulatory T cells. For this clone: Its antigen is undetermined.

Germline-derived CDR1 and CDR2 are SNHLY and FYNNEI. V was pared by 4 bases and J by 6 bases, with 22 bases between. The CDR3 consists of 17 residues. General study points: A mean of about 69% of mappable alloreactive CD4+ clones were Treg-derived with siplizumab, compared with more than 25% in controls.

The table came from immunoSEQ multiplex PCR; TCRdb's copy has only in-frame clones and leaves some out. There are about 110,000 clones in the sample; 80% to 95% occur only once, and 1.3% lies in the top ten. The chain is built from TRBV2 and TRBJ1-5, with D perhaps TRBD1 (6 bases). Sequences were obtained from CD4+ T cells sorted from blood. This sequence was found in a human donor in good health. The chain's CDR3 is CASSAQGWEGVGQPQHF. The CDR3 region has the DNA TGTGCCAGCAGTGCACAGGGATGGGAGGGGGTAGGTCAGCCCCAGCATTTT.